The 31 T cell receptor beta chains below come from one sample, sequenced in a study of neurological immune-mediated disorders. TCRdb ran MiXCR on the 5' RACE reads and lists one entry per CDR3 protein. Of roughly 32,000 distinct CDR3 sequences listed, 4.5% to 7% were seen once; the top ten hold 2% to 2.5%. Source material: CD4+ T cells from blood. Receptor source: a woman in her 50s in good health.

This clonotype occurred many times. This rearrangement joins TRBV20-1 to TRBJ1-2; 7 positions agree with TRBD1. The CDR3 is 11 amino acids. Germline CDR1 DFQATT, CDR2 SNEGSKA (reference sequence). The V segment lost 6 bases and the J segment 8 bases; nucleotides outside the gene matches: 6. The CDR3 reads CSAREGAGYTF. The CDR3 DNA sequence: TGCAGTGCCAGGGAGGGGGCGGGCTACACCTTC.

Judged by abundance, this clonotype is medium-sized (0.01 to 0.1%). This sequence joins TRBV20-1 and TRBJ1-1; perhaps TRBD1 as D (5 bases). Trimming stripped 6 bases from V and 0 bases from J, with 20 bases between. Per germline, CDR1 DFQATT and CDR2 SNEGSKA (reference sequence). CDR3 size: 16 residues. In nucleotides, the CDR3 is TGCAGTGCCGAGGCGGGGACGGGGAAAATGAACACTGAAGCTTTCTTT. This codes for CSAEAGTGKMNTEAFF.

This clonotype was seen many times. The chain links TRBV18 to TRBJ1-1; no clear D. Looked up from germline, CDR1 is KGHSH and CDR2 is LQKENI. The CDR3 runs to 16 residues. V was cut by 0 bases and J by 2 bases, with 13 bases left in between. The CDR3 bases are TGTGCCAGCTCACCACCGAATATAGGAGCAAACACTGAAGCTTTCTTT. Encoded protein: CASSPPNIGANTEAFF.

Many counts were recorded for this clonotype. The V gene is TRBV5-1, the J gene TRBJ1-6; tentatively, D is TRBD1 (5 bases). V was cut by 4 bases and J by 7 bases, with 9 bases left in between. This CDR3 has 13 amino acids. Germline CDR1 is SGHRS and CDR2 is YFSETQ. CDR3 DNA sequence: TGCGCCAGCAGCAAGCAGGGAAATTCACCCCTCCACTTT. This encodes CASSKQGNSPLHF.

This clonotype was counted ten times or more. The gene calls are TRBV3-1 and TRBJ2-4; a weak D match, TRBD2 (6 bases). The V and J ends lost 4 bases and 6 bases respectively, with 10 bases between them. The CDR3 totals 13 residues. CDR1 and CDR2 (germline): LGHDT, YNNKEL (reference sequence). CDR3 nucleotides: TGTGCCAGCAGCCCCCTGCGGGGAAACATTCAGTACTTC. Its translation: CASSPLRGNIQYF.

This clonotype has a count of ten or more. The chain recombines TRBV2 with TRBJ2-3, with unresolved D. Trimming pared 7 bases from V and 1 base from J, leaving 12 bases between. Germline values: CDR1 SNHLY, CDR2 FYNNEI. The CDR3 is made up of 14 amino acids. CDR3 loop: CASIPRAGTDTQYF. The CDR3 coding sequence is TGTGCCAGCATTCCTCGGGCCGGCACAGATACGCAGTATTTT. Full variable domain (remainder filled in from reference TRBV2 and TRBJ2-3): EPEVTQTPSHQVTQMGQEVILRCVPISNHLYFYWYRQILGQKVEFLVSFYNNEISEKSEIFDDQFSVERPDGSNFTLKIRSTKLEDSAMYFCASIPRAGTDTQYFGPGTRLTVL.

Ten or more counts support this clonotype. The chain uses TRBV11-3 and TRBJ2-1; D is undetermined. CDR1 is SGHNT and CDR2 is YENEEA in the germline V gene. V lost 0 bases and J lost 10, with 10 bases in between. This CDR3 has 13 amino acids. This CDR3 is CASSLDFSGEQFF. Here the CDR3 DNA reads TGTGCCAGCAGCTTAGATTTCTCGGGCGAGCAGTTCTTC. Filled out from reference TRBV11-3 and TRBJ2-1, the complete variable domain reads EAGVVQSPRYKIIEKKQPVAFWCNPISGHNTLYWYLQNLGQGPELLIRYENEEAVDDSQLPKDRFSAERLKGVDSTLKIQPAELGDSAVYLCASSLDFSGEQFFGPGTRLTVL.

This clonotype came up many times. V gene TRBV3-1 combines with J gene TRBJ1-2; possibly TRBD1 for D (5 bases). With 4 bases removed from V and 4 bases from J, the gap between germline ends came to 13 bases. The CDR3 sequence is 14 residues long. Looked up from germline, CDR1 is LGHDT and CDR2 is YNNKEL (reference sequence). The CDR3 loop reads CASSRGEGLYGYTF. The DNA for the CDR3 is TGTGCCAGCAGCCGTGGGGAGGGACTCTATGGCTACACCTTC.

This clonotype was recorded a few times. The chain is built from TRBV6-2 or TRBV6-3 and TRBJ1-3; perhaps TRBD1 as D (6 bases). The CDR3 extends over 12 amino acids. Between the trimmed V and J ends, which lost 6 bases and 6 bases, there was a span of 9 bases. CDR1 and CDR2 from the germline V gene are MNHEY and SVGEGT. The CDR3 bases are TGTGCCAGCAGCCAGGGGAAAAACACCATATATTTT. It is translated as CASSQGKNTIYF.

At least ten counts were recorded for this clonotype. The chain has TRBV7-2 and TRBJ2-2; TRBD2 aligns across 13 bases. The CDR3 loop spans 17 amino acids. Germline V gene sequence: CDR1 SGHTA, CDR2 FQGNSA. With 5 bases clipped from V and 5 bases from J, the junction kept 8 bases outside the gene matches. The DNA for the CDR3 is TGTGCCAGCAGCCTAACATGGACTAGCGGGAGAACCGGGGAGCTGTTTTTT. It translates to CASSLTWTSGRTGELFF.

This clonotype has at least ten counts. The chain combines TRBV10-3 with TRBJ1-2, with D perhaps matching TRBD1 (6 bases). CDR1 is ENHRY and CDR2 is SYGVKD in the germline V gene. This CDR3 contains 15 residues. V shed 5 bases and J shed 7 bases, with 20 bases lying between them. The CDR3 sequence: CAISLRTEPGGGYTF. The CDR3 bases are TGTGCCATCAGTTTAAGGACAGAGCCTGGAGGTGGCTACACCTTC.

This clonotype was counted many times. The rearrangement links TRBV20-1 to TRBJ2-3, with D unclear. V lost 2 bases, J lost 6 bases, and 6 bases lay in between. CDR3 length: 11 residues. Germline V gene data show CDR1 as DFQATT and CDR2 as SNEGSKA (reference sequence). This CDR3 reads CSARFEDTQYF. DNA for the CDR3: TGCAGTGCTAGATTTGAGGATACGCAGTATTTT.

This clonotype was counted at least ten times. V and J are TRBV5-6 and TRBJ1-5, with a tentative D call TRBD1 (6 bases). V dropped 0 bases and J dropped 4 bases, with 8 bases sitting between them. The germline CDR1 and CDR2 sequences are SGHDT and YYEEEE. CDR3 length: 14 residues. The CDR3 region is CASSLVQGNQPQHF. As DNA, the CDR3 is TGTGCCAGCAGCTTGGTGCAGGGGAATCAGCCCCAGCATTTT.

This clonotype showed up many times. The chain combines TRBV28 with TRBJ1-1; D may be TRBD1 (6 bases). The germline V and J ends were trimmed by 1 base and 6 bases, with 12 bases remaining between them. Germline assignment: CDR1 MDHEN and CDR2 SYDVKM. This CDR3 spans 14 amino acids. CDR3 sequence: CASSLSGAKAEAFF. Written as DNA, the CDR3 is TGTGCCAGCAGTTTATCGGGGGCGAAGGCTGAAGCTTTCTTT.

At least ten counts were recorded for this clonotype. This chain connects TRBV5-1 to TRBJ2-3, with 8 nucleotides matching TRBD2. The V gene's germline CDR1 is SGHRS and CDR2 YFSETQ. The CDR3 has 15 amino acids. Trimming removed 4 bases from V and 6 bases from J; junction bases left unmatched: 10. The CDR3 here is CASSTQTGTRDTQYF. The CDR3 DNA sequence: TGCGCCAGCAGCACCCAAACCGGGACTAGGGATACGCAGTATTTT.

This clonotype came up many times. The chain employs TRBV5-1 and TRBJ2-7; 8 bases fit TRBD2. CDR1 is SGHRS, CDR2 YFSETQ, per germline. The V gene end was trimmed by 0 bases and the J gene end by 1 base; junction bases not matched to a gene: 9. The CDR3 covers 17 residues. CDR3 nucleotide sequence: TGCGCCAGCAGCTTGGCGTTTGCTAGCGGGCGATCCTACGAGCAGTACTTC. Translated, it gives CASSLAFASGRSYEQYF. Full variable domain (remainder filled in from reference TRBV5-1 and TRBJ2-7): KAGVTQTPRYLIKTRGQQVTLSCSPISGHRSVSWYQQTPGQGLQFLFEYFSETQRNKGNFPGRFSGRQFSNSRSEMNVSTLELGDSALYLCASSLAFASGRSYEQYFGPGTRLTVT.

This clonotype showed up many times. This chain connects TRBV29-1 to TRBJ1-2, with TRBD1 identical over 9 bases. The CDR3 is 15 amino acids. The J segment lost 0 bases and the V segment lost 4 bases, leaving 6 bases of the junction unmatched. Germline V lookup: CDR1 SQVTM, CDR2 ANQGSEA. CDR3 in amino acids: CSVGEQGASNYGYTF. The CDR3, as DNA: TGCAGCGTTGGGGAACAGGGGGCCTCTAACTATGGCTACACCTTC.

Many counts were recorded for this clonotype. The chain links TRBV7-8 to TRBJ2-1; D gene uncertain. Between the trimmed V and J ends, which lost 6 bases and 8 bases, there was a span of 11 bases. From germline, CDR1 is SGHVS and CDR2 FQNEAQ. The CDR3 totals 12 residues. CDR3 nucleotide sequence: TGTGCCAGCAGTTCTTTAGGGCATGAGCAGTTCTTC. Encoded protein: CASSSLGHEQFF. The whole variable domain, filled in from reference TRBV7-8 and TRBJ2-1, reads GAGVSQSPRYKVAKRGQDVALRCDPISGHVSLFWYQQALGQGPEFLTYFQNEAQLDKSGLPSDRFFAERPEGSVSTLKIQRTQQEDSAVYLCASSSLGHEQFFGPGTRLTVL.

At least ten counts were recorded for this clonotype. The V call is TRBV5-1, the J call TRBJ2-7; 9 bases are shared with TRBD1. The length of the CDR3 is 17 residues. J was trimmed by 7 bases and V by 4 bases; bases with no gene match: 18. Germline V gene data show CDR1 as SGHRS and CDR2 as YFSETQ. CDR3 sequence (DNA): TGCGCCAGCAGCCGGGACTCCGGGACAGGGCCATTGGGAGAGCAGTACTTC. Translated: CASSRDSGTGPLGEQYF.

In this sample, this clonotype turned up many times. V usage is TRBV7-6 and J usage is TRBJ2-3, with unresolved D. The germline V gene has CDR1 SGHVS and CDR2 FNYEAQ. CDR3 length equals 11 residues. Trimming cost V 5 bases and J 6 bases, with 6 bases left between them. CDR3 DNA sequence: TGTGCCAGCAGCGTACTCGATACGCAGTATTTT. It specifies CASSVLDTQYF.

In its sample, this clonotype was seen many times. The V call is TRBV5-1, the J call TRBJ1-6, with 7 bases aligning to TRBD1. The V gene end was trimmed by 1 base and the J gene end by 13 bases; junction bases not matched to a gene: 11. The germline CDR1 and CDR2 sequences are SGHRS and YFSETQ. The CDR3 has 15 residues. For the CDR3, the DNA is TGCGCCAGCAGCTTGCAAGGGGGCGCGGAAAGGCCCCTCCACTTT. Amino acid sequence: CASSLQGGAERPLHF.

This clonotype was seen at least ten times. The chain employs TRBV7-9 and TRBJ1-2; no definite D call. CDR3 length: 14 residues. Germline V lookup: CDR1 SEHNR, CDR2 FQNEAQ (reference sequence). Trimming shortened V by 1 base and J by 5 bases, and 11 bases separated the two germline ends. For the CDR3, the DNA is TGTGCCAGCAGCTTAGGCGACACGATTTATGGCTACACCTTC. It codes for CASSLGDTIYGYTF.

This clonotype was counted many times. The chain is built from TRBV2 and TRBJ2-3, with D perhaps matching TRBD1 (5 bases). This CDR3 has 15 residues. Trimming took 7 bases from V and 2 from J, leaving 16 bases between them. Germline V gives CDR1 SNHLY, CDR2 FYNNEI. CDR3 loop: CASNRLGRDTDTQYF. The CDR3 bases are TGTGCCAGCAATCGACTCGGCAGGGACACAGATACGCAGTATTTT.

This clonotype has a count of ten or more. The chain couples TRBV2 to TRBJ1-2; 7 bases are a match to TRBD1. The germline gives CDR1 SNHLY, CDR2 FYNNEI. The CDR3 contains 15 residues. V shed 0 bases and J 8 bases; nucleotides not matched to a gene: 9. The chain's CDR3 is CASSEALRQGAGYTF. The CDR3 DNA follows: TGTGCCAGCAGTGAAGCGCTTCGACAGGGTGCGGGCTACACCTTC.

This clonotype was detected many times. This rearrangement joins TRBV7-9 to TRBJ1-4, with D possibly being TRBD1 (6 bases). Trimming cost V 5 bases and J 10 bases, with 17 bases left between them. This CDR3 is 14 amino acids long. Germline lookup yields CDR1 SEHNR and CDR2 FQNEAQ (reference sequence). CDR3 DNA sequence: TGTGCCAGCAGCCCAGACAGGTGGGACGGAAAACTGTTTTTT. It specifies CASSPDRWDGKLFF.

This clonotype was seen many times. CDR3 amino acids: CASGTGSRYLTFF. The CDR3 DNA reads as TGTGCCAGTGGGACAGGCTCCCGTTACTTGACTTTCTTT. V and J are TRBV28 and TRBJ1-1, with 8 positions matching TRBD1. V shed 9 bases and J 12 bases; nucleotides not matched to a gene: 15. CDR1 is MDHEN, CDR2 SYDVKM, per germline. The CDR3 is made up of 13 amino acids.

This clonotype appeared many times. The CDR3 DNA reads as TGCAGTGCTACTAGAAGCACAGATACGCAGTATTTT. Encoded protein: CSATRSTDTQYF. The chain carries TRBV20-1 and TRBJ2-3, with unresolved D. Germline CDR1 reads DFQATT; CDR2 reads SNEGSKA (reference sequence). This CDR3 is built from 12 residues. V was clipped by 4 bases and J by 0 bases, with 5 bases between them.

This clonotype was seen a handful of times. The V gene is TRBV5-6, the J gene TRBJ2-7; TRBD2 aligns across 10 bases. The V segment lost 2 bases and the J segment 2 bases; nucleotides outside the gene matches: 10. The germline gives CDR1 SGHDT, CDR2 YYEEEE. There are 17 residues in the CDR3. The CDR3 DNA follows: TGTGCCAGCAGCTTTAGGGCTAGCGGGGGACTTCCCTACGAGCAGTACTTC. Protein sequence: CASSFRASGGLPYEQYF. Filled out from reference TRBV5-6 and TRBJ2-7, the complete variable domain reads DAGVTQSPTHLIKTRGQQVTLRCSPKSGHDTVSWYQQALGQGPQFIFQYYEEEERQRGNFPDRFSGHQFPNYSSELNVNALLLGDSALYLCASSFRASGGLPYEQYFGPGTRLTVT.

There are many counts of this clonotype. CDR3 region: CSARDPLGSGNTIYF. The CDR3 nucleotides read TGCAGTGCTAGAGACCCTTTGGGCTCTGGAAACACCATATATTTT. This chain uses TRBV20-1 with TRBJ1-3; no clear D. The CDR3 runs to 15 residues. The germline V gene has CDR1 DFQATT and CDR2 SNEGSKA (reference sequence). The ends were cut back, 0 bases at V and 0 bases at J, with 9 bases in the middle.

This clonotype occurred many times. The rearrangement links TRBV11-2 to TRBJ2-3; 7 positions agree with TRBD2. Trimming removed 2 bases from V and 0 bases from J; junction bases left unmatched: 11. CDR1 and CDR2 from the germline V gene are SGHAT and FQNNGV. The CDR3 runs to 18 residues. The CDR3 coding sequence is TGTGCCAGCAGCTTAAGGCGTAGCGGGTACGGGAGCACAGATACGCAGTATTTT. Protein sequence: CASSLRRSGYGSTDTQYF.

This clonotype was detected many times. This chain links TRBV20-1 with TRBJ1-4; no clear D. With 0 bases removed from V and 0 bases from J, the gap between germline ends came to 8 bases. CDR1 DFQATT and CDR2 SNEGSKA come from the germline V gene (reference sequence). This CDR3 has 15 amino acids. CDR3 in DNA: TGCAGTGCTAGAGATATGTACGCAACTAATGAAAAACTGTTTTTT. Amino acids: CSARDMYATNEKLFF.